The entry below gives a single T cell receptor beta chain sequence along with its context. As yet, its antigen is unknown. Germline loops: CDR1 DFQATT, CDR2 SNEGSKA (reference sequence). CDR3 length: 14 amino acids. Trimming removed 5 bases at V and 1 base at J, with 13 bases between. This record comes from a study of T-cell memory formation after mild COVID-19. TCRdb re-derived calls from the 5' RACE reads in MiXCR, one entry per CDR3 protein. The table shows some 130,000 distinct CDR3 sequences, with approximately 17% occurring only once. Study observations and caveats: SARS-CoV-2 specificity was not confirmed for second-wave clones peaking on day 37. There were some responding clones in pre-infection memory, which suggested that cross-reactive memory had joined. Those CD4+ clones that contracted were mainly in CM and EM (CD8+ ones in EMRA). CD4/CD8 balance held among clones contracting day 15 to 85, and later expanders leaned CD4+.

The source material was PBMCs or a T cell subset sorted from them (not recorded which). This sequence originates from a man aged 18 to 35 who had mild COVID-19 (a few samples of this study predate the infection). Cell type and time point are not known. The gene calls are TRBV20-1 and TRBJ2-3, with D possibly TRBD1 on 5 matching bases. CDR3 loop: CSALQGVGTDTQYF. CDR3 nucleotide sequence: TGCAGTGCTCTCCAAGGGGTCGGCACAGATACGCAGTATTTT.